This T cell receptor (beta chain) emerged from a study of blood T cell repertoires in COVID-19. On the study more broadly: Acute and convalescent COVID-19 samples came from the United States, Italy and Spain. In each case, the material was cDNA or gDNA derived from T cells, B-cell-depleted T cells, or PBMCs.

In the original processing: Amplifying reference gene primers gave estimates of nucleated cell counts. Here immunoSEQ multiplex PCR was the method, and the copy in TCRdb shows in-frame clones only, minus some. D and trimming were read from the DNA, whereas the V and J calls and clone size are those reported in that table. The sample has 55,000 or so clones; 65% to 90% are singletons. This clone came up a few times. Looked up from germline, CDR1 is LNHNV and CDR2 is YYDKDF (reference sequence). Trimming removed 3 bases from V and 9 bases from J; junction bases left unmatched: 5. This CDR3 is built from 13 residues.

This sequence originates from a human donor in a cohort sampled during active COVID-19. The sequencing input was peripheral blood. The chain joins TRBV15 to TRBJ1-5; 7 positions match TRBD1. Here the CDR3 reads CATSSRQGGPQHF. Here the CDR3 DNA reads TGTGCCACCAGCAGTAGGCAGGGGGGGCCCCAGCATTTT.